A selection of T cell receptor beta chains follows, all from one sample in a study of T cell repertoires in cytomegalovirus infection. TCRdb analysed the reads with MiXCR anew, one entry per CDR3 protein. The data show 300,000 or so distinct CDR3 sequences, with 25% seen just once and about 15% held by the top ten. Sequenced input: PBMCs. The receptors derive from a human donor in good health (CMV status not recorded). Some clones in this sample may be carry-over from other donors' samples. Both conserved end residues are part of each CDR3. D genes are given only for firm matches. Clone size is shown for a subset of rows, as once, few, many or a class of expanded clone.

v_gene,j_gene,d_gene,abundance,CDR3nt,CDR3aa
TRBV29-1,TRBJ2-5,TRBD2,NA,TGCAGCGTTCATGCGGGGGAAGAGACCCAGTACTTC,CSVHAGEETQYF
TRBV28,TRBJ1-5,TRBD1,NA,TGTGCCAGCAGTTCATTGCAGGGGGCGCGGCAGCCCCAGCATTTT,CASSSLQGARQPQHF
TRBV25-1,TRBJ1-1,NA,few,TGTGCCAGCAGAACTGGGTCCTACACTGAAGCTTTCTTT,CASRTGSYTEAFF
TRBV6-2/TRBV6-3,TRBJ1-1,NA,NA,TGTGCCAGCAGGTCGACAGTCACTGAAGCTTTCTTT,CASRSTVTEAFF
TRBV7-6,TRBJ2-2,TRBD1,many,TGTGCCAGCAGGCGTGACAGGGCCTCGACGAACACCGGGGAGCTGTTTTTT,CASRRDRASTNTGELFF
TRBV2,TRBJ1-1,NA,few,TGTGCCAGCAGGAGAGGGGAGAACACTGAAGCTTTCTTT,CASRRGENTEAFF
TRBV5-1,TRBJ2-5,NA,few,TGCGCCAGCAGCCTAAGTACAGGGGAGACCCAGTACTTC,CASSLSTGETQYF
TRBV7-2,TRBJ2-5,NA,many,TGTGCCAGCAGCCCAGATTCGGCCTTAGGCAAGACCCAGTACTTC,CASSPDSALGKTQYF
TRBV28,TRBJ2-3,NA,NA,TGTGCCAGCAGTTCACCCCGGCGAAACACAGATACGCAGTATTTT,CASSSPRRNTDTQYF
TRBV7-9,TRBJ1-1,NA,NA,TGTGCCAGCAGCTTGGCAGGGAAACTCGGTGAAGCTTTCTTT,CASSLAGKLGEAFF
TRBV7-9,TRBJ1-5,TRBD1,NA,TGTGCCAGCAGCCATGGGGCAGGGGGCCCCCTTGGCAATCAGCCCCAGCATTTT,CASSHGAGGPLGNQPQHF
TRBV6-6,TRBJ2-6,NA,NA,TGTGCCAGCAGTACGAGGTCTGGGGCCAACGTCCTGACTTTC,CASSTRSGANVLTF
TRBV5-1,TRBJ1-5,NA,few,TGCGCCAGCAGCTTGGCCTCCCCTCCCGGAGAGCAGCATTTT,CASSLASPPGEQHF
TRBV10-3,TRBJ2-7,TRBD1,NA,TGTGCCATCAGTAAAAGACAGGGAATTGGCGACGAGCAGTACTTC,CAISKRQGIGDEQYF
TRBV9,TRBJ2-4,NA,few,TGTGCCAGCAGCGTAGCCGGGGGCAAAAACATTCAGTACTTC,CASSVAGGKNIQYF
TRBV2,TRBJ2-7,TRBD2,NA,TGTGCCAGCCCTTTAATCGGGGGGGTTGACGAGCAGTACTTC,CASPLIGGVDEQYF
TRBV7-2,TRBJ1-3,NA,many,TGTGCCAGCAGCTTATATCTAGGCTCTGGAAACACCATATATTTT,CASSLYLGSGNTIYF
TRBV28,TRBJ1-4,NA,many,TGTGCCAGCAGTCTAGATGCAACTAATGAAAAACTGTTTTTT,CASSLDATNEKLFF
TRBV11-2,TRBJ2-1,TRBD2,NA,TGTGCCAGCAGCTTAGACGGGCTAGCGGGAGGGTATAGAGCATACAATGAGCAGTTCTTC,CASSLDGLAGGYRAYNEQFF
TRBV7-6,TRBJ2-5,TRBD1,many,TGTGCCAGCAGCCCCGGGGACAGGCCGGGGGAGACCCAGTACTTC,CASSPGDRPGETQYF
TRBV14,TRBJ2-3,NA,NA,TGTGCCAGCAGCCGGTTCGGAGAGACCCGCACAGATACGCAGTATTTT,CASSRFGETRTDTQYF
TRBV6-2/TRBV6-3,TRBJ1-6,TRBD1,NA,TGTGCCAGCAGAATACAGGGGGCTGGTCCACCCCTCCACTTT,CASRIQGAGPPLHF
TRBV11-3,TRBJ2-5,NA,NA,TGTGCCAGCAGCTTAAGCAGTCCAGGCAGGGAGACCCAGTACTTC,CASSLSSPGRETQYF
TRBV30,TRBJ2-3,NA,NA,TGTGCCTGGAAGACTTTTAGGGGAGGATCCACAGATACGCAGTATTTT,CAWKTFRGGSTDTQYF
TRBV29-1,TRBJ2-5,NA,NA,TGCAGCAAGGGGACTGGGGAGTCCCAGTACTTC,CSKGTGESQYF
TRBV6-8,TRBJ1-1,NA,NA,TGTGCCAGCAGCCTAAAACCGACCGGGCTTGAAGCTTTCTTT,CASSLKPTGLEAFF
TRBV11-2,TRBJ2-7,NA,NA,TGTGCCAGCAGCTTTAGGGTGAGGGAGCAGTACTTC,CASSFRVREQYF
TRBV7-2,TRBJ1-3,NA,few,TGTGCCAGCAGCTACGGGAGTTACTCTGGAAACACCATATATTTT,CASSYGSYSGNTIYF
TRBV19,TRBJ2-7,TRBD2,few,TGTGCCAGTACCCCCACCGTGGCTAGCGGGGGGGATGAGCAGTACTTC,CASTPTVASGGDEQYF
TRBV5-1,TRBJ1-2,NA,once,TGCGCCAGTAGGGCTCAAGATCGGAACGGCTACACCTTC,CASRAQDRNGYTF
TRBV14,TRBJ2-7,NA,few,TGTGCCAGCAGCCGGGGTTGGACGTCGCGGTACTTC,CASSRGWTSRYF
TRBV11-2,TRBJ1-2,NA,few,TGTGCCAGCAGAACGCCGGGTAGACAGAAACAATATGGCTACACCTTC,CASRTPGRQKQYGYTF
TRBV28,TRBJ1-1,NA,NA,TGTGCCAGCGGAGGACCCGACGCTGAAGCTTTCTTT,CASGGPDAEAFF
TRBV7-2,TRBJ2-3,NA,many,TGTGCCAGCAGCTCACGACATGGGACAGATACGCAGTATTTT,CASSSRHGTDTQYF
TRBV5-1,TRBJ2-1,TRBD2,NA,TGCGCCAGCAGGGCCGGGACTAGCGGGGGGCAGTTCTTC,CASRAGTSGGQFF
TRBV7-2,TRBJ2-5,NA,many,TGTGCCAGCAGCTTATTTACGAACCAAGAGACCCAGTACTTC,CASSLFTNQETQYF
TRBV29-1,TRBJ2-3,NA,NA,TGCAGCGTTGTACCAGGAGTCACAGATACGCAGTATTTT,CSVVPGVTDTQYF
TRBV20-1,TRBJ2-4,TRBD1,NA,TGCAGTGCCCCCGACAGGGGCGGCAAAAACATTCAGTACTTC,CSAPDRGGKNIQYF
TRBV10-2,TRBJ2-2,TRBD2,few,TGCGCCAGCAGTGAGTCGGTAGCGGGGCCGAACACCGGGGAGCTGTTTTTT,CASSESVAGPNTGELFF
TRBV6-4,TRBJ2-7,TRBD2,NA,TGTGCCAGCAGTGTTATTAGCGGGGGAATTTCCTACGAGCAGTACTTC,CASSVISGGISYEQYF
TRBV7-2,TRBJ2-7,TRBD1,many,TGTGCCAGCAGCTTAGGCGGACAGGGTATCGAGCAGTACTTC,CASSLGGQGIEQYF
TRBV19,TRBJ1-5,NA,NA,TGTGCCGGATCGTCGGGGAATCAGCCCCAGCATTTT,CAGSSGNQPQHF
TRBV7-2,TRBJ1-2,NA,many,TGTGCCAGCAGCCGCGGAAACTATGGCTACACCTTC,CASSRGNYGYTF
TRBV9,TRBJ2-7,NA,few,TGTGCCAGCAGCATTGACAGCCTATCCTACGAGCAGTACTTC,CASSIDSLSYEQYF
TRBV28,TRBJ2-2,NA,NA,TGTGCCAGCGCAAGTGGGGGGCCGACCGGGGAGCTGTTTTTT,CASASGGPTGELFF
TRBV7-2,TRBJ2-7,TRBD2,many,TGTGCCAGCAGCTTTAGCCTAGCGGGTACCTACGAGCAGTACTTC,CASSFSLAGTYEQYF
TRBV5-6,TRBJ2-5,TRBD1,few,TGTGCCAGCAGCTCCCGACAGGGGGCGCCGAGTTCTGGGACCCAGTACTTC,CASSSRQGAPSSGTQYF
TRBV5-1,TRBJ2-3,NA,NA,TGCGCCAGCTGGGACGACACAGATACGCAGTATTTT,CASWDDTDTQYF
TRBV29-1,TRBJ2-1,TRBD1,few,TGCAGCGTGACCGGGACAGGGTTATCCAATGAGCAGTTCTTC,CSVTGTGLSNEQFF
TRBV15,TRBJ2-2,TRBD2,many,TGTGCCACCGGCGATAGCGGGAGGGGAACCGGGGAGCTGTTTTTT,CATGDSGRGTGELFF
TRBV11-2,TRBJ1-5,TRBD1,few,TGTGCCAGCAGCCGTGACAGGGTGTATAGCAATCAGCCCCAGCATTTT,CASSRDRVYSNQPQHF
TRBV7-2,TRBJ2-7,TRBD2,many,TGTGCCAGCAGCTCGCCTATAGGAGGGACTAGGGGCGAGCAGTACTTC,CASSSPIGGTRGEQYF
TRBV28,TRBJ2-2,TRBD2,NA,TGTGCCAGCAGACTAGCGGGAGTTTGGACCGGGGAGCTGTTTTTT,CASRLAGVWTGELFF
TRBV12-3/TRBV12-4,TRBJ2-3,TRBD1,NA,TGTGCCAGCACCCTGACAGGGGCTAGCACAGATACGCAGTATTTT,CASTLTGASTDTQYF
TRBV29-1,TRBJ1-3,TRBD1,few,TGCAGCGTTGAAGTGGGGACAGGCTCTGGAAACACCATATATTTT,CSVEVGTGSGNTIYF
TRBV6-5,TRBJ1-5,NA,few,TGTGCCAGCACGACGGGCGGCGGGCAGCCCCAGCATTTT,CASTTGGGQPQHF
TRBV7-2,TRBJ2-1,NA,NA,TGTGCCAGCAGCTTACGACTAGGGCTCTACAATGAGCAGTTCTTC,CASSLRLGLYNEQFF
TRBV2,TRBJ1-4,NA,few,TGTGCCAGCAGTGCCGGGGGGACACATAACCAGGATGAAAAACTGTTTTTT,CASSAGGTHNQDEKLFF
TRBV4-2,TRBJ1-1,NA,NA,TGTGCCAGCAGCCAAGATCCAGGACAGCTGAACACTGAAGCTTTCTTT,CASSQDPGQLNTEAFF